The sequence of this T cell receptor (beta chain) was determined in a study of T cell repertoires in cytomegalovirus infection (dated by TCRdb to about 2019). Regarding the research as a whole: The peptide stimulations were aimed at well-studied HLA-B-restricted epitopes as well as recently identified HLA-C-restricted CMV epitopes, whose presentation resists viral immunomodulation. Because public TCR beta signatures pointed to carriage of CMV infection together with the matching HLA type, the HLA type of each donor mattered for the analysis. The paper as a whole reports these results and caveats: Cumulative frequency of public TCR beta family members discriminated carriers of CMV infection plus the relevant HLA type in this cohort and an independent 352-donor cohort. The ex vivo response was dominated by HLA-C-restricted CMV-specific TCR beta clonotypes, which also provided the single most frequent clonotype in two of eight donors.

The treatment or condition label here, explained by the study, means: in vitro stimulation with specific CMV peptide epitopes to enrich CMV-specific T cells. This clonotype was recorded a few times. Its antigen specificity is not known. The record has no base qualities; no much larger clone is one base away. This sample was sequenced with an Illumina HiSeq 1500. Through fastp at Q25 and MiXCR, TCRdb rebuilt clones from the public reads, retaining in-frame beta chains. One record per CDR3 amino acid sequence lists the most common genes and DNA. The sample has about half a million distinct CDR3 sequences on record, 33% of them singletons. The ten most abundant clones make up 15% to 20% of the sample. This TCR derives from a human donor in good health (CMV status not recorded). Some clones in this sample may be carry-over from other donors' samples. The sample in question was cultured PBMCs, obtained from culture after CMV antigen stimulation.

CDR3 loop: CASSFGTPDNEQFF. In nucleotide form, the sequence is TGTGCCAGCAGTTTCGGGACTCCCGACAATGAGCAGTTCTTC. The rearrangement combines TRBV7-8 with TRBJ2-1; 6 matching bases give a weak D call of TRBD2. The CDR3 starts with the cysteine, ends with the phenylalanine, and has 14 residues. The read is trimmed to its CDR3 DNA, 42 bases read in frame from base 1. V loses 6 bases, J loses 5 bases, and the germline ends lie 14 bases apart. Looking up the germline V gene yields CDR1 SGHVS and CDR2 FQNEAQ. This CDR3, with the reference TRBV7-8 and TRBJ2-1 proteins standing in past its ends, gives the full variable domain GAGVSQSPRYKVAKRGQDVALRCDPISGHVSLFWYQQALGQGPEFLTYFQNEAQLDKSGLPSDRFFAERPEGSVSTLKIQRTQQEDSAVYLCASSFGTPDNEQFFGPGTRLTVL.